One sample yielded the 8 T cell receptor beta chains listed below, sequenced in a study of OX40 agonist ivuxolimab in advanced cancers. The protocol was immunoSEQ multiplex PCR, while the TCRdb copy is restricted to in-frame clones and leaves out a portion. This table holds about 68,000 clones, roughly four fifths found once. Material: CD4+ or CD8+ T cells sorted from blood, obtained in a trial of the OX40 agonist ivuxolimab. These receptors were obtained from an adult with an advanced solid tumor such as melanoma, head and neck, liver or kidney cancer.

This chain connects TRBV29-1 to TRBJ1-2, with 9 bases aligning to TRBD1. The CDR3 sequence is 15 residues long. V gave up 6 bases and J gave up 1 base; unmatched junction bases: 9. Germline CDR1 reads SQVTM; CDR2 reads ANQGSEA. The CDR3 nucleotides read TGCAGCGTGGGGGGACAGGGTTCTTATAACTATGGCTACACCTTC. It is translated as CSVGGQGSYNYGYTF.

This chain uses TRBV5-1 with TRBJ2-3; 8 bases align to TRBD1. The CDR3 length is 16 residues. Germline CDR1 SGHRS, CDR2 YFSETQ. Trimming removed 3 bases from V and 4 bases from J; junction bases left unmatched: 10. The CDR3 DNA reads TGCGCCAGCAGCTGGCCGGGACAGGCTAGGGCAGATACGCAGTATTTT. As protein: CASSWPGQARADTQYF.

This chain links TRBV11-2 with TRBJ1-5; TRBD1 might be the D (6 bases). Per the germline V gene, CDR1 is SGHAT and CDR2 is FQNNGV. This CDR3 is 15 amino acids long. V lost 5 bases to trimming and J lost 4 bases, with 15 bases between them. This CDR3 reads CASSPGQRENQPQHF. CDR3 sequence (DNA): TGTGCCAGCAGCCCTGGACAGAGGGAAAATCAGCCCCAGCATTTT.

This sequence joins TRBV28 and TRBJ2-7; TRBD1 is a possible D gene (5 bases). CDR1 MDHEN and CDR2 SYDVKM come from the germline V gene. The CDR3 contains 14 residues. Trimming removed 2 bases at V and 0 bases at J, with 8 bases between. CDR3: CASSLTGSSYEQYF. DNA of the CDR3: TGTGCCAGCAGTTTAACAGGCAGCTCCTACGAGCAGTACTTC.

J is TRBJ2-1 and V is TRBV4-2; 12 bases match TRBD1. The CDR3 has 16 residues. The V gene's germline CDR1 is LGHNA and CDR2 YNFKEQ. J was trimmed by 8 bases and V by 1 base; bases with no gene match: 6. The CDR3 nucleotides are TGTGCCAGCAGCCAAGGACGGGACAGGGGGCTCGATGAGCAGTTCTTC. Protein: CASSQGRDRGLDEQFF.

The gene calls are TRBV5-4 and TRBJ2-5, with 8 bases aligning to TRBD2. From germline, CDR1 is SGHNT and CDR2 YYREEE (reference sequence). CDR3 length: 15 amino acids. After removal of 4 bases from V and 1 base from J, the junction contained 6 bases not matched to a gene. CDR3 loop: CASSPSGGIQETQYF. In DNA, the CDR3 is TGTGCCAGCAGCCCCAGCGGGGGTATCCAAGAGACCCAGTACTTC.

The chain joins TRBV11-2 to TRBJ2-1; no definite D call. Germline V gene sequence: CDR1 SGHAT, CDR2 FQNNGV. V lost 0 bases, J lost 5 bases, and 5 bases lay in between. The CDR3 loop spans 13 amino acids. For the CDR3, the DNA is TGTGCCAGCAGCTTAGATCGGAACAATGAGCAGTTCTTC. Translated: CASSLDRNNEQFF.

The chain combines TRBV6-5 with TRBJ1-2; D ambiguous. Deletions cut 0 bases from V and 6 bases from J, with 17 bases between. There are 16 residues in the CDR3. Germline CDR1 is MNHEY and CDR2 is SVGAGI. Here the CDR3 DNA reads TGTGCCAGCAGTTACTCCGGTGTCCAGGTGGGCGATGGCTACACCTTC. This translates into CASSYSGVQVGDGYTF.